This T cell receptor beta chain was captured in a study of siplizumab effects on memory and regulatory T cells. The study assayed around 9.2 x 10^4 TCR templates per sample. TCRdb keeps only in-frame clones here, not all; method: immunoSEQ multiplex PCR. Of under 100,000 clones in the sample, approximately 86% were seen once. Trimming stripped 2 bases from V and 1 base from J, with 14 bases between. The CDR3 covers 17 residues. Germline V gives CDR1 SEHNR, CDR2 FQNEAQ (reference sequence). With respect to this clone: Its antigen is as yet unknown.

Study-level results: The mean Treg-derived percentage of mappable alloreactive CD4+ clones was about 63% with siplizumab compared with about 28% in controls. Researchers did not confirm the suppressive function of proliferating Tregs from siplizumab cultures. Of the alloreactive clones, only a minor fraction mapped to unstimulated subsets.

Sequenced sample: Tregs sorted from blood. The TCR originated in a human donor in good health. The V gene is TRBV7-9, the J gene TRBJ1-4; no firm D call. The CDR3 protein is CASSLRRIHRTNEKLFF. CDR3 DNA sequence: TGTGCCAGCAGCTTACGCAGGATTCATAGAACTAATGAAAAACTGTTTTTT.